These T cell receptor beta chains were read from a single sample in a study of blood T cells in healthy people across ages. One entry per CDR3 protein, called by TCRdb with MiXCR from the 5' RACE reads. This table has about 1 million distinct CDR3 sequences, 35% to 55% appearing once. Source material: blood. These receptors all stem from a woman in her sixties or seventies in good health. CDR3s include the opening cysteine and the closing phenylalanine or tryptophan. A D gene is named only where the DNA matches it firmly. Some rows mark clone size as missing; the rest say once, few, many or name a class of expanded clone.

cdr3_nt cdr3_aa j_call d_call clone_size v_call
TGTGCCAGCAGCCCCCCAGGGGGCTTTGAGACCCAGTACTTC CASSPPGGFETQYF TRBJ2-5 TRBD1 . TRBV7-3
TGCAGCCGACTCGTGGTCAGCGGCTACACCTTC CSRLVVSGYTF TRBJ1-2 . . TRBV29-1
TGTGCCAGCTCACCACGTGTGAGAGGGGAAGGCAATGAGCAGTTCTTC CASSPRVRGEGNEQFF TRBJ2-1 . few TRBV18
TGTGCCAGCAGTCTAGAGTTTTCACCCCTCCACTTT CASSLEFSPLHF TRBJ1-6 . . TRBV2
TGTGCCAGCAGGCGCTCGGGGGGTAGCACAGATACGCAGTATTTT CASRRSGGSTDTQYF TRBJ2-3 TRBD2 few TRBV6-5
TGTGCCAGCAGCTTGGGGACTCCCGAGCAGTTCTTC CASSLGTPEQFF TRBJ2-1 . . TRBV5-5
TGTGCCAGCTCACCTTTGACAGGGATTTCCTACAATGAGCAGTTCTTC CASSPLTGISYNEQFF TRBJ2-1 TRBD1 few TRBV18
TGCAGTGCTTTTTATCTGGACTATGGCTACACCTTC CSAFYLDYGYTF TRBJ1-2 . . TRBV20-1
TGTGCCAGCAGTGACGTAGCGGGAGGGCCCCTCGGCGAGCAGTACTTC CASSDVAGGPLGEQYF TRBJ2-7 TRBD2 . TRBV2
TGCGCCAGCAAGGCTAGCGGGGATGAGCAGTTCTTC CASKASGDEQFF TRBJ2-1 TRBD2 . TRBV5-1
TGCGCCAGCAGCCTGAGACAGGCTAGCACAGATACGCAGTATTTT CASSLRQASTDTQYF TRBJ2-3 . few TRBV5-1
TGTGCCAGCAGCCCCACAGTGCTCTACGAGCAGTACTTC CASSPTVLYEQYF TRBJ2-7 . . TRBV7-8
TGCGCCAGCAGCCAAGAAACAGTAAGAACTGAAGCTTTCTTT CASSQETVRTEAFF TRBJ1-1 . few TRBV4-1
TGTGCCAGCACAGGTACTAGCGGTCTGGGAGCCGAGCAGTACTTC CASTGTSGLGAEQYF TRBJ2-7 TRBD2 . TRBV2
TGCGCCAGCAGCTTGGAGGGACAGGGTCTCGAGCAGTACTTC CASSLEGQGLEQYF TRBJ2-7 TRBD1 . TRBV5-1
TGTGCCAGCAGGCCCCAGGGAACGTACGAGCAGTACTTC CASRPQGTYEQYF TRBJ2-7 . . TRBV27
TGTGCCACCAGCAGAGATGAGGATCCGAATCAGCCCCAGCATTTT CATSRDEDPNQPQHF TRBJ1-5 . . TRBV15
TGCAGCGCCCGACAGACCACTCTTTATGGCTACACCTTC CSARQTTLYGYTF TRBJ1-2 . few TRBV29-1
TGTGCTAGTGGTTTGGTACCCCGGGCCAGAACATTGGGTACGCAGTATTTT CASGLVPRARTLGTQYF TRBJ2-3 . few TRBV12-5
TGTGCCAGCAAAGGACAAGGCCAAGAGACCCAGTACTTC CASKGQGQETQYF TRBJ2-5 . . TRBV6-1
TGCAGTGCCTTACAACTAGCGGGGATGGATGAGCAGTTCTTC CSALQLAGMDEQFF TRBJ2-1 TRBD2 . TRBV20-1
TGTGCCAGCATTCCCGGGACAGGACCTAATTACAATGAGCAGTACTTC CASIPGTGPNYNEQYF TRBJ2-7 TRBD1 . TRBV6-1
TGCAGTGCTAGAGATGTCCGGGACAACTCCTACAATGAGCAGTTCTTC CSARDVRDNSYNEQFF TRBJ2-1 . few TRBV20-1
TGTGCCAGCAGTGAAGCCGGCAGTACGGACTTTCAAGAGACCCAGTACTTC CASSEAGSTDFQETQYF TRBJ2-5 . . TRBV6-1
TGTGCCAGCAGCCAACTAAAGTCGACAGGGCATACTGGGGCCAACGTCCTGACTTTC CASSQLKSTGHTGANVLTF TRBJ2-6 TRBD1 . TRBV14
TGTGCCAGCAGCTTAGAAGGGGGAGCCGGGGAGCTGTTTTTT CASSLEGGAGELFF TRBJ2-2 . . TRBV7-8
TGTGCCAGCAGTTCTACAGGGGGCCTCTCTTACGAGCAGTACTTC CASSSTGGLSYEQYF TRBJ2-7 TRBD1 many TRBV12-3/TRBV12-4